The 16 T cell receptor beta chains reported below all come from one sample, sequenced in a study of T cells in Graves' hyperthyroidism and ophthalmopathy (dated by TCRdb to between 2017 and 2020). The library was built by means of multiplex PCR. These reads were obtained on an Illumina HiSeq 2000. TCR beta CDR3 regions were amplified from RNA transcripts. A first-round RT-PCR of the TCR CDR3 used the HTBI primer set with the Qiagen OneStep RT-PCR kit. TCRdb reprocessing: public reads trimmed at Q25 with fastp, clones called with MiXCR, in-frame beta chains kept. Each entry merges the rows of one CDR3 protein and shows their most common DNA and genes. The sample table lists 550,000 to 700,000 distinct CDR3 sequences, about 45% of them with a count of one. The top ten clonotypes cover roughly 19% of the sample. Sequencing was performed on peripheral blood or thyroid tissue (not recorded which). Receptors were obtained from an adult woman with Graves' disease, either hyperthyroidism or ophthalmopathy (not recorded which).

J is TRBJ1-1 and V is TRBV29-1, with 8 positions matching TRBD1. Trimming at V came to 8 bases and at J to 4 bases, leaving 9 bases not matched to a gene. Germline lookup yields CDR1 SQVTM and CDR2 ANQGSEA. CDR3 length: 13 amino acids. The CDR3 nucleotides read TGCAGCTCTACGACAGGGGAGTTCACTGAAGCTTTCTTT. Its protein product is CSSTTGEFTEAFF. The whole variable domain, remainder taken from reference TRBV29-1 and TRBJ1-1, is SAVISQKPSRDICQRGTSLTIQCQVDSQVTMMFWYRQQPGQSLTLIATANQGSEATYESGFVIDKFPISRPNLTFSTLTVSNMSPEDSSIYLCSSTTGEFTEAFFGQGTRLTVV.

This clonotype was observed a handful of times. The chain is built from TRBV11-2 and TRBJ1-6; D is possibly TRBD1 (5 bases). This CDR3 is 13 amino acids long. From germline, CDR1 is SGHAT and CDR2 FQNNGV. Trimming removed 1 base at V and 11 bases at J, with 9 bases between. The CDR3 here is CASSLGLGAPLHF. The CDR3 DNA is TGTGCCAGCAGCTTAGGGTTGGGGGCACCCCTCCACTTT.

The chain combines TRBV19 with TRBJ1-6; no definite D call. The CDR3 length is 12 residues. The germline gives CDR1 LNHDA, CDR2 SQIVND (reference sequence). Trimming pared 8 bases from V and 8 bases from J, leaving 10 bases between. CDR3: CASGAIYSPLHF. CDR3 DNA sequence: TGTGCCAGTGGCGCTATATATTCACCCCTCCACTTT.

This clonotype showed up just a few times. The CDR3 nucleotides read TGTGCCAGCAGTTACTGGCAGGGCACCGATGGCTACACCATATATTTT. Encoded protein: CASSYWQGTDGYTIYF. The chain combines TRBV6-5 with TRBJ1-3; the D gene is possibly TRBD1 (5 bases). CDR3 size: 16 residues. V lost 1 base and J 8 bases, leaving 18 bases between the germline ends. CDR1 and CDR2 (germline): MNHEY, SVGAGI.

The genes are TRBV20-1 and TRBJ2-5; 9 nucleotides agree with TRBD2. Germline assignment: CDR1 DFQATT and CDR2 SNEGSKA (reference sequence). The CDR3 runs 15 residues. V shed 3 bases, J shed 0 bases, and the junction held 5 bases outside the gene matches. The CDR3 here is CSARSLAGNQETQYF. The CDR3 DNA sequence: TGCAGTGCTAGGTCCCTAGCGGGAAACCAAGAGACCCAGTACTTC.

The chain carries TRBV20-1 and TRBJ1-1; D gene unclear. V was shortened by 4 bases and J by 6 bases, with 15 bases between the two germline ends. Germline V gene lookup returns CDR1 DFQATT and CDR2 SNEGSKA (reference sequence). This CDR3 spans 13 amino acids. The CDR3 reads CSATGSPRAEAFF. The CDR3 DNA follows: TGCAGTGCTACCGGATCCCCACGGGCTGAAGCTTTCTTT.

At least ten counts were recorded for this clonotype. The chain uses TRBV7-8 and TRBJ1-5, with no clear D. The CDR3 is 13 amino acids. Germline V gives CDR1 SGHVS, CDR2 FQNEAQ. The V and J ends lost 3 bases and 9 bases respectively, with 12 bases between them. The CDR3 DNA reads TGTGCCAGCAGCTTTACGGCAGAATGGCCCCAGCATTTT. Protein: CASSFTAEWPQHF. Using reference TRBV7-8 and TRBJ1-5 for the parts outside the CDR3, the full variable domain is GAGVSQSPRYKVAKRGQDVALRCDPISGHVSLFWYQQALGQGPEFLTYFQNEAQLDKSGLPSDRFFAERPEGSVSTLKIQRTQQEDSAVYLCASSFTAEWPQHFGDGTRLSIL.

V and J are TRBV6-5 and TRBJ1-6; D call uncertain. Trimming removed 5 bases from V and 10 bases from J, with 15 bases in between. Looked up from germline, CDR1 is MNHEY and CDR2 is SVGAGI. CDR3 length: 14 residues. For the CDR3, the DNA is TGTGCCAGCAGTACCGGGCTTAGGAGGTCACCCCTCCACTTT. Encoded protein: CASSTGLRRSPLHF.

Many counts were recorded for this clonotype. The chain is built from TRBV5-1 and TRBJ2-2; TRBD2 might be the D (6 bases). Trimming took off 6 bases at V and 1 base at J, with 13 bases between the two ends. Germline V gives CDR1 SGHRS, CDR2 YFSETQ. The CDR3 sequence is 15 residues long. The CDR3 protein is CASKEGGQNTGELFF. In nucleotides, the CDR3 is TGCGCCAGCAAGGAGGGAGGACAGAACACCGGGGAGCTGTTTTTT.

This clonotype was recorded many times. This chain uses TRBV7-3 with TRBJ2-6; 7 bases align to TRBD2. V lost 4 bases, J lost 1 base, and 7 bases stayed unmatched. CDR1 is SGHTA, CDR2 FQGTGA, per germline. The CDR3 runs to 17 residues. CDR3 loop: CASSSSGGLSGANVLTF. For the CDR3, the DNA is TGTGCCAGCAGCTCGTCCGGGGGGTTGTCTGGGGCCAACGTCCTGACTTTC. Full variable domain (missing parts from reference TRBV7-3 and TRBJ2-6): GAGVSQTPSNKVTEKGKYVELRCDPISGHTALYWYRQSLGQGPEFLIYFQGTGAADDSGLPNDRFFAVRPEGSVSTLKIQRTERGDSAVYLCASSSSGGLSGANVLTFGAGSRLTVL.

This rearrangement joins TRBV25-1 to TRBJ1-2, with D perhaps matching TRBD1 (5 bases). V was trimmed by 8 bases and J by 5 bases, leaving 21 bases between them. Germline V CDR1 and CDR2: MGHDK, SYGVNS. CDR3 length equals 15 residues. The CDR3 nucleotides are TGTGCCAGCTATTACCCGACAGACGCTACGTATGGCTACACCTTC. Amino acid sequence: CASYYPTDATYGYTF.

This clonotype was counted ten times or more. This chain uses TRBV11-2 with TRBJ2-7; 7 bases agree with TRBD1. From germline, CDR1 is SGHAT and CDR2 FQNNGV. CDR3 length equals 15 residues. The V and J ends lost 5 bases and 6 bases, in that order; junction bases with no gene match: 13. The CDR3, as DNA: TGTGCCAGCAGCCAAGTCGACAGGGCAGATCTCGAGCAGTACTTC. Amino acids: CASSQVDRADLEQYF.

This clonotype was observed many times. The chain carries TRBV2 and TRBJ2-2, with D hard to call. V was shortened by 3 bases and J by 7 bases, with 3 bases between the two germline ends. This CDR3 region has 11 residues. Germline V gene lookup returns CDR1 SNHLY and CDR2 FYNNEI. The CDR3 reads CASSDHGELFF. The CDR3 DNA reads TGTGCCAGCAGTGATCACGGGGAGCTGTTTTTT.

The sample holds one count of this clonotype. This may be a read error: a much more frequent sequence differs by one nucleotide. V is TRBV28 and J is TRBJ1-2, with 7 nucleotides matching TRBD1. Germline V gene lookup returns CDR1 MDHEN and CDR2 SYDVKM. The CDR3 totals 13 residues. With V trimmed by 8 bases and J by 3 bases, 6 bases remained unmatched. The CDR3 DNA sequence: TGTGCCAGCGGAGAGACAGGGTACTATGGCTACACCTTC. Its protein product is CASGETGYYGYTF.

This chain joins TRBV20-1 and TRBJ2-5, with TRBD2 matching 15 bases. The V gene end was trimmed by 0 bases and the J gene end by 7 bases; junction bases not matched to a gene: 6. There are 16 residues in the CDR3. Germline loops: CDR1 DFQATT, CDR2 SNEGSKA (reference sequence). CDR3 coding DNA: TGCAGTGCTAGAGATTGGACTAGCGGGAGGGCCGCGACCCAGTACTTC. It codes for CSARDWTSGRAATQYF.

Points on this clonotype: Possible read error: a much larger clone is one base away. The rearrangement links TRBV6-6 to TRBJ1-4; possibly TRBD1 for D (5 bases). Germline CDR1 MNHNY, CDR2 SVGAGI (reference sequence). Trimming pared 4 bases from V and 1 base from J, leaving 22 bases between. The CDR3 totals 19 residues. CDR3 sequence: CASSSSLSRVTLTNEKLFF. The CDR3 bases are TGTGCCAGCAGTTCTTCCCTTAGCAGGGTTACGTTAACTAATGAAAAACTGTTTTTT.